This TCR beta chain was captured by sequencing in a study of blood T cells in healthy people across ages. Study conclusions and caveats: Diversity of TCR beta per million T cells declined in a roughly linear way with age. More naive CD4+ cells and higher diversity were found in long-lived than in aged donors.

Using a J-beta primer mix together with a sample-barcoded 5' primer, a second PCR was run for about 6 to 11 cycles. TCRdb fed the 5' RACE reads into MiXCR, producing one record per CDR3 protein. The sample has about 1 million distinct CDR3 sequences, more than 35% seen once. Comments on this clonotype: No antigen is known for it.

The sequence was obtained from an older woman in good health. The specimen was blood.

The CDR3: CSARDVTGLAGGSSYNEQFF. DNA of the CDR3: TGCAGTGCTAGAGATGTGACGGGACTAGCGGGAGGTAGCTCCTACAATGAGCAGTTCTTC. V is TRBV20-1 and J is TRBJ2-1, with 15 bases lining up with TRBD2. With V trimmed by 0 bases and J by 0 bases, 9 bases remained unmatched. CDR1 and CDR2 from the germline V gene are DFQATT and SNEGSKA (reference sequence). This CDR3 comprises 20 residues.